This T cell receptor beta chain came from a study of blood T cell repertoires in COVID-19. The CDR3 consists of 13 residues. Germline V gene sequence: CDR1 SGHDN, CDR2 FVKESK. Concerning this clone: One junction end disagrees with the germline gene, perhaps due to a read error.

TCRdb's copy holds only in-frame clones and misses some; the assay was immunoSEQ multiplex PCR. The repertoire holds approximately 140,000 clones, approximately 81% seen once, with 5% to 7% in the top ten. The chain is built from TRBV14 and TRBJ2-2, with D possibly being TRBD1 (6 bases). This clonotype was obtained from a man aged 35 to 55 with acute COVID-19. The material sequenced was PBMCs or T cells enriched from blood (not recorded which). This chain's CDR3 is CASSQLGGSTPIF. The CDR3 nucleotides are TGTGCCAGCAGCCAACTAGGGGGTTCCACCCCCATTTTT.